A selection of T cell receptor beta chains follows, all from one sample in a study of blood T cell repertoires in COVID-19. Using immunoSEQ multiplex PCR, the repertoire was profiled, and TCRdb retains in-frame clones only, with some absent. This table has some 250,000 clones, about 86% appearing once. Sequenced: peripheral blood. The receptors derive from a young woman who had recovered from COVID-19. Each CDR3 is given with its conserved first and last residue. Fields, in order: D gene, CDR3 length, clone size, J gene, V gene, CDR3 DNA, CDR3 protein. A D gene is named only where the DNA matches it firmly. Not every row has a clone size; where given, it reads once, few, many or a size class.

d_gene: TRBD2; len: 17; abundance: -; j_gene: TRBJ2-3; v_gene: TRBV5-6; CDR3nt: TGTGCCAGCAGCTTGGTTTTTAGCGGGGGGCTAAACGATACGCAGTATTTT; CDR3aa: CASSLVFSGGLNDTQYF
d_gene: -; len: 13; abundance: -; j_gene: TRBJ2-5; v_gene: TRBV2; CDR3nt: TGTGCCAGCATCCCCAACGGGGAAGAGACCCAGTACTTC; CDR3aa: CASIPNGEETQYF
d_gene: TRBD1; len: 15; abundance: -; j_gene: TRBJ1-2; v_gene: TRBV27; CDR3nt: TGTGCCAGCAGTATATCCGGGACAGGGGGATTAGGCTACACCTTC; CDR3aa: CASSISGTGGLGYTF
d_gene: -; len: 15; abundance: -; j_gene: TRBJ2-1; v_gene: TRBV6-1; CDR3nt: TGTGCCAGCAGTGATCCCCAGGGCGGTTTTTATGAGCAGTTCTTC; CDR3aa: CASSDPQGGFYEQFF
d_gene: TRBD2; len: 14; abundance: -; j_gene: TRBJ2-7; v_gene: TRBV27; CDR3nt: TGTGCCAGCAGTTTAGGCGGGGGGTACAACGAGCAGTACTTC; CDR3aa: CASSLGGGYNEQYF
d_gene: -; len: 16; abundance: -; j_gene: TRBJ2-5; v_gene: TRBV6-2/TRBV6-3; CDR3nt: TGTGCCAGCAGTTACGACCCCAGGGGTGGTGGAGAGACCCAGTACTTC; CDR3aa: CASSYDPRGGGETQYF
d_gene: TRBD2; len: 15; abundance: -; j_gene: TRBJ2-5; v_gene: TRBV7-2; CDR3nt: TGTGCCAGCAGCTCAGCGGGGGGATTACAAGAGACCCAGTACTTC; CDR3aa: CASSSAGGLQETQYF
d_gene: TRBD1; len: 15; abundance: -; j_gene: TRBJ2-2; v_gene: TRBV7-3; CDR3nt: TGTGCCAGCAGCTTAAGACAGGGTCTCACCGGGGAGCTGTTTTTT; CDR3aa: CASSLRQGLTGELFF
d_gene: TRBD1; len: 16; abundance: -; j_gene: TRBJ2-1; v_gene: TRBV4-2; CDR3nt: TGTGCCAGCAGCCAACTGACAGGGGGGTTTTACAATGAGCAGTTCTTC; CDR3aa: CASSQLTGGFYNEQFF
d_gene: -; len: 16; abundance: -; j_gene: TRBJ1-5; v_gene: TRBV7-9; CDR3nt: TGTGCCAGCAGCCGTAGCTCGGACAGAAGCAATCAGCCCCAGCATTTT; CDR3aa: CASSRSSDRSNQPQHF
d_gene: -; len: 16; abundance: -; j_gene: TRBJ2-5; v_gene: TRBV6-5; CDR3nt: TGTGCCAGCAGTTACTTTGGGTCGGGTAACCAAGAGACCCAGTACTTC; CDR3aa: CASSYFGSGNQETQYF
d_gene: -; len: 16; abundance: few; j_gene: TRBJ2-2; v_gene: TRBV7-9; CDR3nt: TGTGCCAGCAGCTCTACAGGGTCGACGAACACCGGGGAGCTGTTTTTT; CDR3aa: CASSSTGSTNTGELFF
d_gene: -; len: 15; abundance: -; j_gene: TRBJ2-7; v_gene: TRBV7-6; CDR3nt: TGTGCCAGCAGCTTAGTACCGGAAGGGGGCTACGAGCAGTACTTC; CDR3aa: CASSLVPEGGYEQYF
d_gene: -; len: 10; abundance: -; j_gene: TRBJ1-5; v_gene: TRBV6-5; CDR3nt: TGTGCCAGCGGAGATCAGCCCCAGCATTTT; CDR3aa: CASGDQPQHF
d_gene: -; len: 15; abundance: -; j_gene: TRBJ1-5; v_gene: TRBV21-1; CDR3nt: TGTGCCAGCACCTCGACAGGGAGCCCGGGTCAGCCCCAGCATTTT; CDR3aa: CASTSTGSPGQPQHF
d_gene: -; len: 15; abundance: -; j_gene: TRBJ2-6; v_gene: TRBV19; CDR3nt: TGTGCCAGTAGTCTAAGGACAGTCGGGGCCAACGTCCTGACTTTC; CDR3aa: CASSLRTVGANVLTF
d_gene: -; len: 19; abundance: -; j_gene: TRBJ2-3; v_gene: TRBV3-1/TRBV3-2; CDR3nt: TGTGCCAGCAGCCAGGGATTGGCGGGGATACCCCAGCGCACAGATACGCAGTATTTT; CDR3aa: CASSQGLAGIPQRTDTQYF
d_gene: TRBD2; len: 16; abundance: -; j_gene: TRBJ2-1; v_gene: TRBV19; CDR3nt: TGTGCCAGTACCTTGGGACTAGCGGGGGGGTTCGATGAGCAGTTCTTC; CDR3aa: CASTLGLAGGFDEQFF
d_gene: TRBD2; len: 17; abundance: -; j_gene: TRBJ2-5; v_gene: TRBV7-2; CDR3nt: TGTGCCAGCAGCTTAGGAACAGGCGGGGGAGCGGGGAAGACCCAGTACTTC; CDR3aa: CASSLGTGGGAGKTQYF
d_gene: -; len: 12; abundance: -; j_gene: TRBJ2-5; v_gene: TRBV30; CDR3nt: TGTGCCTGGAGTCCCCAGGGAGAGACCCAGTACTTC; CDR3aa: CAWSPQGETQYF
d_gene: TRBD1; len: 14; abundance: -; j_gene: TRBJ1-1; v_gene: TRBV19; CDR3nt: TGTGCCAGTCAGGGACAGGGGGTGAACACTGAAGCTTTCTTT; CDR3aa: CASQGQGVNTEAFF
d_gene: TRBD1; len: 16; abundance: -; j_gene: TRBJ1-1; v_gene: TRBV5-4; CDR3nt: TGTGCCAGCAGCTTGTATTGGAGGGGGCGAGGCACTGAAGCTTTCTTT; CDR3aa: CASSLYWRGRGTEAFF
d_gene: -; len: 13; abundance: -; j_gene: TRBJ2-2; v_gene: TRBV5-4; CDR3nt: TGTGCCAGCAGCTTAGATCGGGGCGGGGAGCTGTTTTTT; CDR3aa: CASSLDRGGELFF
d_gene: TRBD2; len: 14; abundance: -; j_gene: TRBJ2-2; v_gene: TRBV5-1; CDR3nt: TGCGCCAGTCGGACTAGCGAGAACACCGGGGAGCTGTTTTTT; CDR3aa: CASRTSENTGELFF
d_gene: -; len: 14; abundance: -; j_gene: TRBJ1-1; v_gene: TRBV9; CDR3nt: TGTGCCAGCAGCCCAAGAACAGGGAACACTGAAGCTTTCTTT; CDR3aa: CASSPRTGNTEAFF
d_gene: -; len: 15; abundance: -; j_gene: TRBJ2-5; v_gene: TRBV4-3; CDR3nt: TGCGCCAGCAGCCAAGAGAGGGAATATCAAGAGACCCAGTACTTC; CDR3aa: CASSQEREYQETQYF
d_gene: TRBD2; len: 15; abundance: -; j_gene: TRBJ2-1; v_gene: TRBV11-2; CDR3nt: TGTGCCAGCAGACCCGGACTAGCGGGGGGCGGTGAGCAGTTCTTC; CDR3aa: CASRPGLAGGGEQFF
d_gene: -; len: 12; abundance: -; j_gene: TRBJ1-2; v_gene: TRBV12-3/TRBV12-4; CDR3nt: TGTGCCAGCAGGTCCTCCTCCTATGGCTACACCTTC; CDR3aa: CASRSSSYGYTF
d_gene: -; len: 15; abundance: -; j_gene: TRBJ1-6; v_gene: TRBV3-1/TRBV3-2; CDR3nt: TGTGCCAGCAGCCAAACGGGACTTCCTAATTCACCCCTCCACTTT; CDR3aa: CASSQTGLPNSPLHF
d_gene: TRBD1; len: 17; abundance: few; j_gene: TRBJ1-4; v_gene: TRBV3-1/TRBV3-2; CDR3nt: TGTGCCAGCAGCCAATTGTCACAGGGGTTCACTAATGAAAAACTGTTTTTT; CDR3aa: CASSQLSQGFTNEKLFF
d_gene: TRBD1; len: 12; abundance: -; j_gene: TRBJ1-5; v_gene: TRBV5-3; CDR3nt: TGTGCCAGAAGCTTCATCGGGGACAGGGAGCGTTTT; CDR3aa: CARSFIGDRERF
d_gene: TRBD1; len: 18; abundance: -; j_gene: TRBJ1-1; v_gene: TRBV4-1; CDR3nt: TGCGCCAGCAGCCAAGATAAGGGCGTAGGGACAGGGACCACTGAAGCTTTCTTT; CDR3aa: CASSQDKGVGTGTTEAFF
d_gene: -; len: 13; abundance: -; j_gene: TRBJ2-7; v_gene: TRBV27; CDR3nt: TGTGCCAGCAGTTACAGGAGTAGTTACGAGCAGTACTTC; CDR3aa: CASSYRSSYEQYF
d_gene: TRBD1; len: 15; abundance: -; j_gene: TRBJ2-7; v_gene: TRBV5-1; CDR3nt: TGCGCCAGCAGCTCGACGGGACAGGGGGCTTACGAGCAGTACTTC; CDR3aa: CASSSTGQGAYEQYF
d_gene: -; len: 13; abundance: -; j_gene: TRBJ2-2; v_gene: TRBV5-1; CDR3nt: TGCGCCAGCAGCCTATCTTTTCCCGGGGAGCTGTTTTTT; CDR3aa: CASSLSFPGELFF
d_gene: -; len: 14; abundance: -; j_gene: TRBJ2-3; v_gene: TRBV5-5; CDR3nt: TGTGCCAGCAGACAGACCAGCCTCGCAGATACGCAGTATTTT; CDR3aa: CASRQTSLADTQYF
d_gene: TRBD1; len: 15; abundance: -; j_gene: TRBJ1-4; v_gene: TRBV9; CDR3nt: TGTGCCAGCAGCGTAGCTGGGGACAGCCATGAAAAACTGTTTTTT; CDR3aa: CASSVAGDSHEKLFF
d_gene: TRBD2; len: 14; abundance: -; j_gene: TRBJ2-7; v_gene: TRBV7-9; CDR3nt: TGTGCCAGCAGCTTGCGGGGGGATCCCTACGAGCAGTACTTC; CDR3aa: CASSLRGDPYEQYF
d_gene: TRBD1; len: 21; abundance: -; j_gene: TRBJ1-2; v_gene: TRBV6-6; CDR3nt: TGTGCCAGCAGTCGTCGACCTCCGCCGCGGGACAGGGGAGAACCCGGCTATGGCTACACCTTC; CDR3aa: CASSRRPPPRDRGEPGYGYTF
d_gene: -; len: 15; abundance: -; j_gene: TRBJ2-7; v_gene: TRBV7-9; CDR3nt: TGTGCCAGCAGCTTAGGGCCTTCAGGATCCTACGAGCAGTACTTC; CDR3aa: CASSLGPSGSYEQYF
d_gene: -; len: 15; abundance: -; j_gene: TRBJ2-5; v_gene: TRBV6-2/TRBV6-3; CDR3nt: TGTGCCAGCAGTTACTCGACTGGGGGGACAGAGACCCAGTACTTC; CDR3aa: CASSYSTGGTETQYF
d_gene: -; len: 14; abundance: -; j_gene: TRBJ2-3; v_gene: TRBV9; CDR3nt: TGTGCCAGCAGCGGGACTGGAATCACAGATACGCAGTATTTT; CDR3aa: CASSGTGITDTQYF
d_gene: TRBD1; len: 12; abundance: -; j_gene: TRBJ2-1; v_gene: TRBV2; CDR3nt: TGTGCCAGCAGGAGACAGGGCCCGGGGCAGTTCTTC; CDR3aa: CASRRQGPGQFF
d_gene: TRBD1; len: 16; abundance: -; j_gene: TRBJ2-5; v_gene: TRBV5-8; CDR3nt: TGTGCCAGCAGCTCGGGGACAGGGGGCGCGGCAGAGACCCAGTACTTC; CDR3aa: CASSSGTGGAAETQYF
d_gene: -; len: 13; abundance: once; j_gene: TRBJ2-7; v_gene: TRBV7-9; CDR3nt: TGTGCCAGCAGCCCTAGGGCCGGGGGCGAGCAGTACTTC; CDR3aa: CASSPRAGGEQYF
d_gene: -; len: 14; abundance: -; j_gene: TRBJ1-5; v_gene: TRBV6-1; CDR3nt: TGTGCCAGCAGTGAATCAGGAGGGTTTCAGCCCCAGCATTTT; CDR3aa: CASSESGGFQPQHF
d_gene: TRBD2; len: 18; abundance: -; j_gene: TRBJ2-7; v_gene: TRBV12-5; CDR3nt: TGTGCTAGTGGTTTGGTAATAGGCGGACTAGCGGGGCTTTACGAGCAGTACTTC; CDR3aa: CASGLVIGGLAGLYEQYF
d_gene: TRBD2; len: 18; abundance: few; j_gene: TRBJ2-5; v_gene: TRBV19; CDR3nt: TGTGCCAGTAGTATCCCGACTAGCGGGGGCCCCCCACCAGAGACCCAGTACTTC; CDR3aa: CASSIPTSGGPPPETQYF
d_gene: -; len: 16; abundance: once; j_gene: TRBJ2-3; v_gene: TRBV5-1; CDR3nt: TGCGCCAGCAGCTTGACCGGGACACAAAGCACAGATACGCAGTATTTT; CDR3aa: CASSLTGTQSTDTQYF